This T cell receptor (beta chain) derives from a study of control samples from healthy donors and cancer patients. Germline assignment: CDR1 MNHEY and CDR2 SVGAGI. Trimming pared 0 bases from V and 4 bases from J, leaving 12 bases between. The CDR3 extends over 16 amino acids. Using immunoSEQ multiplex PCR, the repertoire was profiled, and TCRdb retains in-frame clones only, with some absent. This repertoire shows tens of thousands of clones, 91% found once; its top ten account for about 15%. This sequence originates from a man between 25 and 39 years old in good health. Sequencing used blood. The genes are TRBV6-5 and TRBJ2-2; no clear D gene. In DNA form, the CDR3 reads TGTGCCAGCAGTTACTCGATTAACAGAGGCACCGGGGAGCTGTTTTTT. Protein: CASSYSINRGTGELFF.